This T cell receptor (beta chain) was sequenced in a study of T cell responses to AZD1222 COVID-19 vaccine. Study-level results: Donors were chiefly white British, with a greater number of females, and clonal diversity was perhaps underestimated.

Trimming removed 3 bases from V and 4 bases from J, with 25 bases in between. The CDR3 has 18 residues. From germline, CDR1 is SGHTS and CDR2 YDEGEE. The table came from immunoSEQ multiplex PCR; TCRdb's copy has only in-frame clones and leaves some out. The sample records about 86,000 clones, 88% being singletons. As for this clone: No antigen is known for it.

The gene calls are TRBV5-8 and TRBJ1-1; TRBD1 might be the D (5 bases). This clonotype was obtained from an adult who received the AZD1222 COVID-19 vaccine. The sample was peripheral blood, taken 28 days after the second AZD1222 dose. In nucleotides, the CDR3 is TGTGCCAGCAGCTCCCTGGGGTGGGGGACCACAACGGTCACTGAAGCTTTCTTT. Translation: CASSSLGWGTTTVTEAFF.